This T cell receptor (beta chain) was documented in a study of T cell clones after liver transplantation. Study summary: Tolerant meant at least one year fully off immunosuppression without liver enzymes above twice normal.

This clone was counted a few times. Sequencing was performed with immunoSEQ multiplex PCR; in TCRdb, only in-frame clones are kept and a portion is missing. Of 85,000 to 130,000 clones listed, about 81% were seen once; the top ten hold roughly 0.9%. In germline, CDR1 is MDHEN, CDR2 SYDVKM. The CDR3 extends over 17 amino acids. Deletions cut 3 bases from V and 1 base from J, with 18 bases between. This TCR came from a human donor who received a liver transplant. This rearrangement joins TRBV28 to TRBJ1-1; D gene uncertain. The sequenced sample was CD4+ T cells from blood, obtained before liver transplant. The CDR3 reads CASSFVPLARRNTEAFF. The CDR3 DNA reads as TGTGCCAGCAGTTTCGTCCCCCTGGCCAGACGGAACACTGAAGCTTTCTTT.